The 10 T cell receptor beta chains below come from one sample, sequenced in a study of T cell responses to AZD1222 COVID-19 vaccine. Assay: immunoSEQ multiplex PCR; the TCRdb copy retains only in-frame clones and omits some. The table records 150,000 or so clones, about 90% of them present only once. This material consisted of peripheral blood, taken on day 0 of AZD1222 vaccination. The receptors originated from an adult in good health.

The rearrangement uses TRBV6-5 and TRBJ1-5; 9 bases map to TRBD1. The V and J ends lost 8 bases and 6 bases, in that order; junction bases with no gene match: 8. CDR3 length: 14 residues. The V gene's germline CDR1 is MNHEY and CDR2 SVGAGI. The CDR3 is CASRPGQGGQPQHF. CDR3 coding DNA: TGTGCCAGCCGCCCGGGACAGGGAGGTCAGCCCCAGCATTTT.

In the case of this clone: Additional DNA sequences in this sample encode the identical CDR3. The rearrangement joins TRBV20-1 to TRBJ2-4, with unresolved D. The CDR3 is made up of 11 amino acids. V lost 6 bases and J 6 bases, leaving 9 bases between the germline ends. The germline V gene has CDR1 DFQATT and CDR2 SNEGSKA (reference sequence). CDR3 amino acids: CSATKGNIQYF. The CDR3 bases are TGCAGTGCAACGAAGGGAAACATTCAGTACTTC.

CDR3 region: CASSKGPLGGYTF. CDR3 coding DNA: TGTGCCAGCAGCAAGGGACCCTTGGGTGGCTACACCTTC. This chain joins TRBV9 and TRBJ1-2; a possible D gene is TRBD1 (5 bases). The CDR3 runs to 13 residues. Germline V gene lookup returns CDR1 SGDLS and CDR2 YYNGEE. V shed 4 bases and J shed 7 bases, with 14 bases lying between them.

The chain recombines TRBV7-6 with TRBJ2-3; TRBD2 might be the D (6 bases). The CDR3 consists of 17 residues. The germline V gene has CDR1 SGHVS and CDR2 FNYEAQ. V was cut by 5 bases and J by 2 bases, with 20 bases left in between. The CDR3 spells CASSTRGLGPHTDTQYF. The DNA for the CDR3 is TGTGCCAGCAGCACAAGGGGACTCGGGCCCCACACAGATACGCAGTATTTT.

The chain joins TRBV29-1 to TRBJ1-2; maybe TRBD1 (6 bases). The CDR3 runs 13 residues. V gave up 4 bases and J gave up 8 bases, with 17 bases separating them. In germline, CDR1 is SQVTM, CDR2 ANQGSEA. The CDR3 spells CSVVSQGRVGYTF. The CDR3 bases are TGCAGCGTTGTAAGTCAGGGGAGGGTCGGCTACACCTTC.

The chain's CDR3 is CATGGTPLIDTEAFF. In DNA form, the CDR3 reads TGTGCCACCGGCGGGACCCCTTTAATTGACACTGAAGCTTTCTTT. V and J are TRBV27 and TRBJ1-1, with D maybe TRBD1 (5 bases). CDR1 and CDR2 from the germline V gene are MNHEY and SMNVEV (reference sequence). CDR3 length: 15 residues. Trimming took off 10 bases at V and 3 bases at J, with 21 bases between the two ends.

The genes are TRBV28 and TRBJ2-5; TRBD2 might be the D (6 bases). This CDR3 is 12 amino acids long. Between the trimmed V and J ends, which lost 3 bases and 7 bases, there was a span of 9 bases. Germline loops: CDR1 MDHEN, CDR2 SYDVKM. This CDR3 reads CASSLGGVTQYF. The CDR3 DNA reads as TGTGCCAGCAGTTTGGGGGGTGTGACCCAGTACTTC. Drawing the rest from reference TRBV28 and TRBJ2-5, the complete variable domain is DVKVTQSSRYLVKRTGEKVFLECVQDMDHENMFWYRQDPGLGLRLIYFSYDVKMKEKGDIPEGYSVSREKKERFSLILESASTNQTSMYLCASSLGGVTQYFGPGTRLLVL.

The gene calls are TRBV2 and TRBJ1-5, with a weak D call TRBD1 (5 bases). The germline gives CDR1 SNHLY, CDR2 FYNNEI. Trimming shortened V by 2 bases and J by 3 bases, and 14 bases separated the two germline ends. CDR3 length: 16 amino acids. The CDR3 coding sequence is TGTGCCAGCAGTGAATGGGGCCAAGGGTTCAATCAGCCCCAGCATTTT. Translated: CASSEWGQGFNQPQHF.

The rearrangement links TRBV28 to TRBJ2-7, with 8 positions matching TRBD2. The length of the CDR3 is 15 residues. Germline CDR1 reads MDHEN; CDR2 reads SYDVKM. After removal of 4 bases from V and 2 bases from J, the junction contained 7 bases not matched to a gene. The chain's CDR3 is CASSSSGGPTYEQYF. DNA for the CDR3: TGTGCCAGCAGTTCCAGCGGGGGCCCGACCTACGAGCAGTACTTC.

The chain carries TRBV5-1 and TRBJ2-2; D uncertain. With 3 bases removed from V and 1 base from J, the gap between germline ends came to 19 bases. Germline CDR1 SGHRS, CDR2 YFSETQ. This CDR3 has 18 residues. This CDR3 is CASSYPRTPPLNTGELFF. In nucleotides, the CDR3 is TGCGCCAGCAGCTACCCCCGAACCCCTCCCCTGAACACCGGGGAGCTGTTTTTT.